This entry describes one T cell receptor beta chain. Its specificity is not known. The data are from a study of cytomegalovirus exposure and HLA in healthy donors. Study results and caveats: Highly shared variants forming one cluster were likely a sequencing artifact. A later analysis linked around 15,000 TCR beta sequences to HLA alleles at 0.05 false discovery rate. Being indistinguishable, some V segments were excluded, TRBV6-2 and TRBV6-3 among them. Differences between HLA loci emerged in a later analysis of TCR association rates, with DRB1 most and HLA-C fewest.

The germline gives CDR1 KGHSH, CDR2 LQKENI. CDR3 length: 15 residues. With 5 bases clipped from V and 4 bases from J, the junction kept 4 bases outside the gene matches. This PCR relied on a set of 60 Vbeta primers and 13 Jbeta primers. Here immunoSEQ multiplex PCR was the method, and the copy in TCRdb shows in-frame clones only, minus some. The sample gives about 57,000 clones, 75% to 85% of which show up once; 4.3% is in the top ten. This receptor was taken from a man younger than 45 in good health and CMV-seronegative. The sample comprised PBMCs. This sequence joins TRBV18 and TRBJ2-1, with TRBD2 identical over 11 bases. The CDR3 DNA is TGTGCCAGCTCAAGAACTAGCGGGAGTTACAATGAGCAGTTCTTC. It encodes CASSRTSGSYNEQFF.